These 26 T cell receptor beta chains share one sample of origin, sequenced in a study of cytomegalovirus exposure and HLA in healthy donors. Use of 60 Vbeta and 13 Jbeta primers characterized the PCR. Produced via immunoSEQ multiplex PCR; TCRdb's table is partial and in-frame only. The data hold roughly 100,000 clones, with roughly three quarters observed a single time. The sample was PBMCs. Every receptor here comes from a young woman in good health and CMV-seropositive.

This clone appeared a few times. This chain connects TRBV7-3 to TRBJ2-1; 7 bases agree with TRBD1. The V and J ends lost 5 bases and 6 bases, in that order; junction bases with no gene match: 7. Germline CDR1 reads SGHTA; CDR2 reads FQGTGA. The CDR3 has 14 residues. The CDR3 loop reads CASSPGTEFNEQFF. CDR3 DNA: TGTGCCAGCAGCCCCGGGACAGAATTCAATGAGCAGTTCTTC.

The chain joins TRBV19 to TRBJ2-7; D possibly corresponds to TRBD1 (5 bases). V was trimmed by 7 bases and J by 0 bases, leaving 13 bases between them. CDR3 length equals 14 residues. The germline gives CDR1 LNHDA, CDR2 SQIVND (reference sequence). The chain's CDR3 is CASKAQGSSYEQYF. Written as DNA, the CDR3 is TGTGCCAGTAAGGCCCAGGGCAGCTCCTACGAGCAGTACTTC.

The chain recombines TRBV7-9 with TRBJ2-6, with 8 bases matching TRBD1. Losses at the gene ends were 8 bases for V and 7 bases for J; bases not matched to a gene: 7. The CDR3 covers 14 residues. Germline assignment: CDR1 SEHNR and CDR2 FQNEAQ (reference sequence). CDR3 bases: TGTGCCAGCTCTGCGGACAGGGCAGCCAACGTCCTGACTTTC. Its protein product is CASSADRAANVLTF.

The chain carries TRBV2 and TRBJ2-2; TRBD1 might be the D (5 bases). CDR3 length: 15 amino acids. Per germline, CDR1 SNHLY and CDR2 FYNNEI. Between the trimmed V and J ends, which lost 5 bases and 1 base, there was a span of 11 bases. As DNA, the CDR3 is TGTGCCAGCAGTTATCCAGGGCAGAACACCGGGGAGCTGTTTTTT. This codes for CASSYPGQNTGELFF.

The chain uses TRBV28 and TRBJ2-4; 8 positions agree with TRBD2. This CDR3 is built from 15 residues. The germline V gene encodes CDR1 MDHEN and CDR2 SYDVKM. V gave up 5 bases and J gave up 4 bases; unmatched junction bases: 7. DNA of the CDR3: TGTGCCAGCAGTCCCCCTTCTAGCGGGAAAAACATTCAGTACTTC. Encoded protein: CASSPPSSGKNIQYF.

The rearrangement links TRBV6-1 to TRBJ1-1; perhaps TRBD1 as D (6 bases). V dropped 2 bases and J dropped 3 bases, with 13 bases sitting between them. Germline CDR1 MNHNS, CDR2 SASEGT. The CDR3 contains 15 residues. The CDR3 nucleotides are TGTGCCAGCAGTGAACGGGGGGCGGGGTACACTGAAGCTTTCTTT. It encodes CASSERGAGYTEAFF.

The chain is built from TRBV4-3 and TRBJ2-7, with D perhaps TRBD2 (5 bases). Per germline, CDR1 LGHNA and CDR2 YSLEER. This CDR3 contains 14 residues. V was cut by 1 base and J by 6 bases, with 13 bases left in between. The CDR3 reads CASSQAFSLAEQYF. CDR3 coding DNA: TGCGCCAGCAGCCAAGCGTTCAGTCTAGCCGAGCAGTACTTC.

The CDR3 bases are TGTGCCAGTACCGACGCAGGGGTTTGGGCCTATGGCTACACCTTC. This translates into CASTDAGVWAYGYTF. The genes are TRBV19 and TRBJ1-2; a weak D match, TRBD1 (6 bases). The V end lost 7 bases, the J end lost 4 bases, and 19 bases lay between the germline ends. Per germline, CDR1 LNHDA and CDR2 SQIVND (reference sequence). This CDR3 spans 15 amino acids.

The chain couples TRBV14 to TRBJ2-1, with D perhaps TRBD2 (6 bases). Deletions cut 3 bases from V and 9 bases from J, with 18 bases between. The germline gives CDR1 SGHDN, CDR2 FVKESK. CDR3 length equals 15 residues. CDR3 in amino acids: CASSHYGTPGSEQFF. The CDR3, as DNA: TGTGCCAGCAGCCACTATGGGACTCCCGGCAGTGAGCAGTTCTTC.

The V and J genes are TRBV7-3 and TRBJ1-1; 8 bases agree with TRBD1. Losses at the gene ends were 5 bases for V and 4 bases for J; bases not matched to a gene: 9. In germline, CDR1 is SGHTA, CDR2 FQGTGA. The CDR3 spans 15 residues. CDR3 nucleotides: TGTGCCAGCAGCCCCTCTCGACAGGGGAGCACTGAAGCTTTCTTT. This sequence encodes CASSPSRQGSTEAFF.

The J gene is TRBJ2-7, the V gene TRBV9; 9 nucleotides match TRBD1. Germline V gives CDR1 SGDLS, CDR2 YYNGEE. The CDR3 has 16 amino acids. V was clipped by 0 bases and J by 5 bases; unmatched bases: 9. This chain's CDR3 is CASSVAATGGLNEQYF. CDR3 sequence (DNA): TGTGCCAGCAGCGTAGCTGCGACAGGGGGTCTTAACGAGCAGTACTTC.

The chain links TRBV27 to TRBJ2-7; 7 bases match TRBD1. Germline V gene lookup returns CDR1 MNHEY and CDR2 SMNVEV (reference sequence). The CDR3 length is 12 residues. The ends lost 4 bases at V and 9 bases at J; junction bases unmatched: 6. CDR3 loop: CASSSDRARQYF. CDR3 coding DNA: TGTGCCAGCAGTTCAGACAGGGCAAGGCAGTACTTC.

For this clone: A read error may account for a junction end that differs from germline. This sequence joins TRBV2 and TRBJ1-2, with D possibly matching TRBD1 (5 bases). CDR1 SNHLY and CDR2 FYNNEI come from the germline V gene. The CDR3 consists of 10 residues. The CDR3 here is CASSELGLAF. The CDR3 DNA reads as TGTGCCAGCAGTGAATTGGGACTGGCCTTC.

The chain combines TRBV29-1 with TRBJ1-4; TRBD1 agrees at 7 bases. CDR1 and CDR2 from the germline V gene are SQVTM and ANQGSEA. The CDR3 runs 20 residues. After removal of 7 bases from V and 0 bases from J, the junction contained 23 bases not matched to a gene. CDR3 coding DNA: TGCAGCGAAACCCCGGACAGGCAGGGGGTTCTGGGGGCAACTAATGAAAAACTGTTTTTT. Translation gives CSETPDRQGVLGATNEKLFF. Variable domain in full (rest from reference TRBV29-1 and TRBJ1-4): SAVISQKPSRDICQRGTSLTIQCQVDSQVTMMFWYRQQPGQSLTLIATANQGSEATYESGFVIDKFPISRPNLTFSTLTVSNMSPEDSSIYLCSETPDRQGVLGATNEKLFFGSGTQLSVL.

The chain employs TRBV30 and TRBJ1-5; 9 bases align to TRBD1. This CDR3 region has 12 residues. The V gene's germline CDR1 is GTSNPN and CDR2 SVGIG (reference sequence). The V and J ends lost 7 bases and 6 bases, in that order; junction bases with no gene match: 4. CDR3: CAYDRGGQPQHF. Written as DNA, the CDR3 is TGTGCCTACGACAGGGGGGGTCAGCCCCAGCATTTT.

This clone was counted a single time. The rearrangement uses TRBV7-9 and TRBJ2-5, with TRBD2 identical over 11 bases. The CDR3 totals 17 residues. Germline lookup yields CDR1 SEHNR and CDR2 FQNEAQ (reference sequence). V dropped 0 bases and J dropped 0; count of bases not matched to a gene: 3. CDR3 nucleotides: TGTGCCAGCAGCTTAGCGACGACTAGCGGGGACCAAGAGACCCAGTACTTC. This codes for CASSLATTSGDQETQYF. Full variable domain (missing parts from reference TRBV7-9 and TRBJ2-5): DTGVSQNPRHKITKRGQNVTFRCDPISEHNRLYWYRQTLGQGPEFLTYFQNEAQLEKSRLLSDRFSAERPKGSFSTLEIQRTEQGDSAMYLCASSLATTSGDQETQYFGPGTRLLVL.

The chain links TRBV7-6 to TRBJ2-5; TRBD2 matches 12 bases. This CDR3 is 17 amino acids long. Unmatched junction bases numbered 11, after V lost 5 bases and J lost 4 bases. Germline CDR1 reads SGHVS; CDR2 reads FNYEAQ. DNA for the CDR3: TGTGCCAGCAGCCGGACTAGCGGGATGGGGGCAGGAGAGACCCAGTACTTC. Translation gives CASSRTSGMGAGETQYF.

The V call is TRBV2, the J call TRBJ1-1; D may be TRBD1 (6 bases). V was shortened by 4 bases and J by 5 bases, with 17 bases between the two germline ends. Germline assignment: CDR1 SNHLY and CDR2 FYNNEI. The CDR3 has 15 amino acids. This chain's CDR3 is CASSGGQTRHTEAFF. DNA of the CDR3: TGTGCCAGCAGTGGCGGACAGACCAGGCATACTGAAGCTTTCTTT. The whole variable domain, remainder taken from reference TRBV2 and TRBJ1-1, is EPEVTQTPSHQVTQMGQEVILRCVPISNHLYFYWYRQILGQKVEFLVSFYNNEISEKSEIFDDQFSVERPDGSNFTLKIRSTKLEDSAMYFCASSGGQTRHTEAFFGQGTRLTVV.

The chain joins TRBV13 to TRBJ1-4, with D unresolved. V gave up 1 base and J gave up 0 bases, with 9 bases separating them. The CDR3 runs 16 residues. CDR1 and CDR2 (germline): PRHDT, FYEKMQ (reference sequence). In DNA, the CDR3 is TGTGCCAGCAGCTTAGTAGGAGGTACAACTAATGAAAAACTGTTTTTT. As protein: CASSLVGGTTNEKLFF.

The CDR3 is CASSSSGTSTTDTQYF. In DNA form, the CDR3 reads TGTGCCAGCAGCTCTAGCGGGACCTCTACCACAGATACGCAGTATTTT. The chain has TRBV7-2 and TRBJ2-3; the match to TRBD2 covers 9 bases. The CDR3 totals 16 residues. Germline V gene lookup returns CDR1 SGHTA and CDR2 FQGNSA. V lost 4 bases, J lost 2 bases, and 7 bases stayed unmatched.

The chain uses TRBV5-6 and TRBJ1-1, with 8 positions matching TRBD1. This CDR3 comprises 16 residues. Trimming cost V 4 bases and J 0 bases; bases outside gene matches: 8. Germline V gene data show CDR1 as SGHDT and CDR2 as YYEEEE. The CDR3 DNA reads TGTGCCAGCAGCCCTGGACAGGGTCTCATGAACACTGAAGCTTTCTTT. It is translated as CASSPGQGLMNTEAFF. Full variable domain (remainder filled in from reference TRBV5-6 and TRBJ1-1): DAGVTQSPTHLIKTRGQQVTLRCSPKSGHDTVSWYQQALGQGPQFIFQYYEEEERQRGNFPDRFSGHQFPNYSSELNVNALLLGDSALYLCASSPGQGLMNTEAFFGQGTRLTVV.

The chain combines TRBV5-1 with TRBJ2-1, with TRBD2 matching 10 bases. This CDR3 has 17 amino acids. J lost 12 bases, V lost 1 base, and 16 bases had no gene match. Germline-derived CDR1 and CDR2 are SGHRS and YFSETQ. CDR3 nucleotide sequence: TGCGCCAGCAGCTTGACACAAGCGGGGGGGCCGCGAGTACGGCAGTTCTTC. This codes for CASSLTQAGGPRVRQFF.

This chain uses TRBV6-1 with TRBJ1-2; 11 nucleotides align to TRBD1. Losses at the gene ends were 6 bases for V and 6 bases for J; bases not matched to a gene: 6. The CDR3 length is 14 residues. From germline, CDR1 is MNHNS and CDR2 SASEGT. CDR3 sequence (DNA): TGTGCCAGCAGCAACGGACAGGGGGCGCATGGCTACACCTTC. It translates to CASSNGQGAHGYTF.

CDR3 sequence (DNA): TGTGCCAGCAGCCGTCAGCCGGGACAATATGAAAAACTGTTTTTT. Its protein product is CASSRQPGQYEKLFF. V is TRBV7-8 and J is TRBJ1-4; D perhaps matches TRBD1 (6 bases). Trimming removed 5 bases at V and 6 bases at J, with 16 bases between. The CDR3 length is 15 residues. Germline V gene sequence: CDR1 SGHVS, CDR2 FQNEAQ.

This clone was seen a few times. The rearrangement links TRBV5-5 to TRBJ2-7; possibly TRBD2 for D (5 bases). The V gene lost 4 bases and the J gene lost 0 bases, with 17 bases spanning the gap. The germline gives CDR1 SGHKS, CDR2 YYEKEE (reference sequence). The CDR3 is made up of 16 amino acids. CDR3 nucleotides: TGTGCCAGCAGCAGCGCCCCCAGGAGGAGCTCCTACGAGCAGTACTTC. It translates to CASSSAPRRSSYEQYF.

The gene calls are TRBV9 and TRBJ2-7; 9 bases match TRBD2. J was trimmed by 2 bases and V by 4 bases; bases with no gene match: 7. Germline values: CDR1 SGDLS, CDR2 YYNGEE. The CDR3 sequence is 15 residues long. The CDR3 sequence is CASSPGGLATYEQYF. CDR3 nucleotide sequence: TGTGCCAGCAGCCCCGGGGGACTAGCCACCTACGAGCAGTACTTC.